This is a list of T cell receptor beta chains from one sample in a study of shared clonotypes between healthy human individuals. Profiled with immunoSEQ multiplex PCR; TCRdb holds only in-frame clones, not every one. The sample carries hundreds of thousands of clones, 90% to 97% recorded once. The material sequenced was memory CD8+ T cells sorted from blood. The receptor set was obtained from a man aged 30-40 years in good health. The CDR3 runs from the conserved cysteine through the conserved F or W. The D gene is left open where the match is weak. Size values are once, few and many counts, or a class for expanded clones, and some rows have none.

D gene,J gene,V gene,clone size,CDR3 protein,CDR3 DNA
NA,TRBJ2-5,TRBV2,NA,CASSQNTGLEETQYF,TGTGCCAGCAGCCAAAACACAGGGTTGGAAGAGACCCAGTACTTC
NA,TRBJ2-5,TRBV9,once,CASSVPVETQYF,TGTGCCAGCAGCGTACCTGTAGAGACCCAGTACTTC
NA,TRBJ1-1,TRBV6-1,NA,CASSESGGSAEAFF,TGTGCCAGCAGTGAATCGGGAGGGAGCGCTGAAGCTTTCTTT
NA,TRBJ1-2,TRBV25-1,NA,CASSESAGPYGYTF,TGTGCCAGCAGTGAATCCGCAGGGCCCTATGGCTACACCTTC
TRBD2,TRBJ2-7,TRBV15,NA,CATSSSGRATYEQYF,TGTGCCACCAGCAGTAGCGGGAGGGCCACCTACGAGCAGTACTTC
TRBD2,TRBJ2-3,TRBV11-2,NA,CASSRFLAGPGTDTQYF,TGTGCCAGCAGCAGATTCCTAGCGGGACCTGGCACAGATACGCAGTATTTT
NA,TRBJ1-2,TRBV7-2,NA,CASSLGQKYGYTF,TGTGCCAGCAGCTTAGGACAAAAATATGGCTACACCTTC
NA,TRBJ1-5,TRBV6-5,NA,CASSYTVDQPQHF,TGTGCCAGCAGTTACACAGTGGATCAGCCCCAGCATTTT
NA,TRBJ2-7,TRBV12-5,NA,CARNGAVPYEQYF,TGTGCTAGGAACGGGGCAGTTCCCTACGAGCAGTACTTC
TRBD2,TRBJ2-7,TRBV11-1,NA,CASSLDGRARAYEQYF,TGTGCCAGCAGCTTAGACGGGAGGGCCAGGGCCTACGAGCAGTACTTC